This TCR beta chain was sequenced for a study of response to subunit inactivated influenza vaccine. MiXCR was run by TCRdb on the RT-PCR reads, yielding one entry per CDR3 protein. This table holds 500,000 to 600,000 distinct CDR3 sequences, about 10% found once. General observations from the study: After each seasonal influenza vaccination, few new T cells are recruited, the authors suggested.

Note on this clonotype: The antigen is undetermined.

The clonotype originates from a man aged 50-59 years who received an inactivated influenza vaccine. Sequencing was performed on PBMCs from blood, taken on the day of vaccination.

In DNA form, the CDR3 reads TGTGCCAGCAGCCCGGGGACTAGCGGGAGCGGTGAGCAGTTCTTC. It specifies CASSPGTSGSGEQFF. The V call is TRBV7-9, the J call TRBJ2-1; TRBD2 aligns across 14 bases. The CDR3 loop spans 15 amino acids. Germline lookup yields CDR1 SEHNR and CDR2 FQNEAQ (reference sequence). V trimming: 5 bases; J trimming: 9 bases; junction bases outside the gene matches: 6.